The clone carrying this T cell receptor (beta chain) was found a few times. What it binds is unknown. Sequenced by immunoSEQ multiplex PCR; TCRdb stores in-frame clones only, minus some. The table shows more than 500,000 clones, with roughly 95% occurring only once. V dropped 3 bases and J dropped 0 bases, with 3 bases sitting between them. The CDR3 length is 13 residues. Germline lookup yields CDR1 SNHLY and CDR2 FYNNEI. The data were obtained in a study of shared clonotypes between healthy human individuals. Study observations and caveats: Sharing across four donors was highest in naive CD4 (roughly 5%) and lowest in memory CD8 (0.4%). Only blood was sampled; tissue repertoires likely differ.

CD45RO-negative CD8 cells positively selected for CCR7 made up the naive population, which excluded terminally differentiated effector memory CD45RA+ cells. The receptor was derived from a woman in her twenties or thirties in good health. Sequencing was carried out using naive CD8+ T cells sorted from blood. The chain has TRBV2 and TRBJ1-5, with D hard to call. The CDR3 sequence is CASSDDSNQPQHF. The CDR3 nucleotides read TGTGCCAGCAGTGATGATAGCAATCAGCCCCAGCATTTT.